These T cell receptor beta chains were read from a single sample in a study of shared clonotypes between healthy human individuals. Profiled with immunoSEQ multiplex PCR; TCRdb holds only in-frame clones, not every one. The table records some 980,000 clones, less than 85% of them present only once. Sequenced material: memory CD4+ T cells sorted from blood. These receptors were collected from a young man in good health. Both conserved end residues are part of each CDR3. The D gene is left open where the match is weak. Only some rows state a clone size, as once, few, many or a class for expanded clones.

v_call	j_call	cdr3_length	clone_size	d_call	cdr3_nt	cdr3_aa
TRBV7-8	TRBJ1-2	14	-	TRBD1	TGTGCCAGCAGCCCGACAGGGGTTAACTATGGCTACACCTTC	CASSPTGVNYGYTF
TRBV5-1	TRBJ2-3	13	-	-	TGCGCCAGCAGCCTGCAGTTCACAGATACGCAGTATTTT	CASSLQFTDTQYF
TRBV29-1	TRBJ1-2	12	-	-	TGCAGCGCACGAGATGGGCAGGGTGGCTACACCTTC	CSARDGQGGYTF
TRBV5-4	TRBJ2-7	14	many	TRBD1	TGTGCCAGCAGCCTGGACAGGGGCTCCTACGAGCAGTACTTC	CASSLDRGSYEQYF
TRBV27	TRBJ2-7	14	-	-	TGTGCCACCTTACCGACCATCTCCTCCTACGAGCAGTACTTC	CATLPTISSYEQYF
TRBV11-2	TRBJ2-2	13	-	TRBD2	TGTGTCGGGGGAGGGAGTCTCGGCGGGGAGCTGTTTTTT	CVGGGSLGGELFF
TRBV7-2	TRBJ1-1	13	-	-	TGTGCCAGCAGCTTAGAAAGGGGGGGAGAAGCTTTCTTT	CASSLERGGEAFF
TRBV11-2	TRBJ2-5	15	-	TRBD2	TGTGCCAGCAGCTTAGATGGCGGGGGGCAAGAGACCCAGTACTTC	CASSLDGGGQETQYF
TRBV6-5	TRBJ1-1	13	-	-	TGTGCCAGCAGACTAACTCAGAACACTGAAGCTTTCTTT	CASRLTQNTEAFF
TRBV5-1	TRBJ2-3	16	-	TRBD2	TGCGCCAGCAGCTTGGAAGGCGGGGGGCGCACAGATACGCAGTATTTT	CASSLEGGGRTDTQYF
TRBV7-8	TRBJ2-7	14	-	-	TGTGCCAGCAGCCCGAAATTTCCCGGGTACGAGCAGTACTTC	CASSPKFPGYEQYF
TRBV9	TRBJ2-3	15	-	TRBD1	TGTGCCAGCAGCGTGGGGACAGGGCCCACAGATACGCAGTATTTT	CASSVGTGPTDTQYF
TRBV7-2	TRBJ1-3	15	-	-	TGTGCCAGCAGCTCGAGGGGGAACCCTGGAAACACCATATATTTT	CASSSRGNPGNTIYF
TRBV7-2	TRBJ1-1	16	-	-	TGTGCCAGCAGCTTGATGCAGGACACGGGAGGCACTGAAGCTTTCTTT	CASSLMQDTGGTEAFF
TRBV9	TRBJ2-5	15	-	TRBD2	TGTGCCAGCAGCCTCATCGGGGGGTACCAAGAGACCCAGTACTTC	CASSLIGGYQETQYF
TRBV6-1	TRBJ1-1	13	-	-	TGTGCCAGCAGTGTAGCGGGCCTCCGAGAAGCTTTCTTT	CASSVAGLREAFF
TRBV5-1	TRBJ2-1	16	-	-	TGCGCCAGCAGCTTGCAGGGTAGGGGAACTGGCGCTGAGCAGTTCTTC	CASSLQGRGTGAEQFF
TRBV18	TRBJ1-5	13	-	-	TGTGCCAGCTCTAGGACGGACTATCGGCCCCAGCATTTT	CASSRTDYRPQHF